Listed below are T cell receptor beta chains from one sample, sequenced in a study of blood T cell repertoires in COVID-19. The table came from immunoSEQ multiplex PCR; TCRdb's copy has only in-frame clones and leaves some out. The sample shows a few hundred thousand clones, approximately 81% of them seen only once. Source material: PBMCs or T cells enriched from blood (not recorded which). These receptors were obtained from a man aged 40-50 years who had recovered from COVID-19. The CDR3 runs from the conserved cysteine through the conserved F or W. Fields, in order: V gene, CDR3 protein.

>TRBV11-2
CASSSRGLAGGWEQFF
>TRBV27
CASSSGTSGTDEQFF
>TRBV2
CASSGEETQYF
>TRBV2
CASRTTSGQAYEQYF
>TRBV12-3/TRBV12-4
CASKGGRETQYF
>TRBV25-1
CASSEDRTSTDTQYF
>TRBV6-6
CASSYSPNRGYNEQFF
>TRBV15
CATSRDRHTEAFF
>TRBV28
CATQQSGDEKLFF
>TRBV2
CASRTGTRNTGELFF
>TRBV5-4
CASSGTSGRPHF
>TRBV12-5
CASGFTPQGDYGYTF
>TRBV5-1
CASSLGHGEAYNEQFF
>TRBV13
CASSLRGLAGVETQYF
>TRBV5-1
CASSLAVRAATGELFF
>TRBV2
CASSGPSGGVYNEQFF
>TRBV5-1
CASSSQQVTDTQYF
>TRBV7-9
CASSQGTASGYTF
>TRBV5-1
CASSLGQGQQPQHF
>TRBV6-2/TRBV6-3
CASSADSETQYF
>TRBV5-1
CASQADSSYNEQFF
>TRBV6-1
CASSEFWGSDTQYF
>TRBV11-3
CASSLRSVYNEQFF
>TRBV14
CASSQHRGLSSYNSPLHF
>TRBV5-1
CASSLTGNANTGELFF
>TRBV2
CASKLALGTDTQYF
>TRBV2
CASSGDIYGYTF
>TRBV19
CASRSGRNPRYEQFF
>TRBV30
CAWSGGGGTNQPQHF
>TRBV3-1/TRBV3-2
CASSPWENQPQHF
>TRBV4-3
CASSQDEAATSTDTQYF